The rows below give T cell receptor beta chains drawn from one sample of a study of siplizumab effects on memory and regulatory T cells. Profiled with immunoSEQ multiplex PCR; TCRdb holds only in-frame clones, not every one. The table includes 50,000 to 55,000 clones, 95% to 97% detected once. The sequencing sample was made of naive CD4+ T cells sorted from blood. These receptors were taken from a human donor in good health. CDR3s include the opening cysteine and the closing phenylalanine or tryptophan. The D gene is left open where the match is weak. A clone size is listed for some rows: how often the clone was seen (once, few, many), or a class if it is expanded.

clone size: -; V gene: TRBV2; D gene: -; J gene: TRBJ2-7; CDR3 protein: CASSEGRGSGAYGEQYF; CDR3 DNA: TGTGCCAGCAGTGAAGGGAGGGGTAGCGGAGCTTACGGGGAGCAGTACTTC
clone size: -; V gene: TRBV19; D gene: TRBD1; J gene: TRBJ2-2; CDR3 protein: CASRGGQNVNGELFF; CDR3 DNA: TGTGCCAGTAGAGGGGGACAGAATGTCAACGGGGAGCTGTTTTTT
clone size: -; V gene: TRBV12-5; D gene: -; J gene: TRBJ1-1; CDR3 protein: CASGQIPGAFF; CDR3 DNA: TGTGCTAGTGGTCAAATACCTGGAGCTTTCTTT
clone size: -; V gene: TRBV2; D gene: -; J gene: TRBJ2-7; CDR3 protein: CASTTGTFQEQYF; CDR3 DNA: TGTGCCAGCACCACGGGGACTTTTCAGGAGCAGTACTTC
clone size: -; V gene: TRBV5-1; D gene: TRBD2; J gene: TRBJ2-2; CDR3 protein: CASSSHGGLTYTGELFF; CDR3 DNA: TGCGCCAGCAGCTCGCACGGGGGACTAACTTACACCGGGGAGCTGTTTTTT
clone size: -; V gene: TRBV19; D gene: -; J gene: TRBJ1-5; CDR3 protein: CASSIGGLQHF; CDR3 DNA: TGTGCCAGTAGTATAGGGGGCCTACAGCATTTT
clone size: -; V gene: TRBV11-2; D gene: -; J gene: TRBJ1-5; CDR3 protein: CASNRVSGGRGNQPQHF; CDR3 DNA: TGTGCCAGCAATCGGGTTTCGGGGGGCCGGGGCAATCAGCCCCAGCATTTT
clone size: few; V gene: TRBV2; D gene: -; J gene: TRBJ2-3; CDR3 protein: CASRGGPSTDTQYF; CDR3 DNA: TGTGCCAGCCGGGGAGGCCCTAGCACAGATACGCAGTATTTT
clone size: -; V gene: TRBV4-3; D gene: -; J gene: TRBJ2-3; CDR3 protein: CASSQVQAVRGTDTQYF; CDR3 DNA: TGCGCCAGCAGCCAGGTCCAGGCCGTGAGGGGCACAGATACGCAGTATTTT
clone size: -; V gene: TRBV7-7; D gene: -; J gene: TRBJ1-3; CDR3 protein: CASSLSQGSGNTIYF; CDR3 DNA: TGTGCTAGCAGCTTGTCCCAGGGCTCTGGAAACACCATATATTTT
clone size: -; V gene: TRBV18; D gene: -; J gene: TRBJ2-7; CDR3 protein: CASSSMDEQYF; CDR3 DNA: TGTGCCAGCTCATCCATGGACGAGCAGTACTTC
clone size: -; V gene: TRBV6-6; D gene: TRBD1; J gene: TRBJ1-4; CDR3 protein: CASSYGGTALGEKLFF; CDR3 DNA: TGTGCCAGCAGTTACGGGGGGACAGCCCTAGGTGAAAAACTGTTTTTT
clone size: -; V gene: TRBV29-1; D gene: TRBD1; J gene: TRBJ2-7; CDR3 protein: CSVGEDRALEQYF; CDR3 DNA: TGCAGCGTTGGGGAGGACAGGGCTCTCGAGCAGTACTTC
clone size: -; V gene: TRBV5-6; D gene: TRBD2; J gene: TRBJ2-7; CDR3 protein: CASSLVAGGRDYEQYF; CDR3 DNA: TGTGCCAGCAGCTTAGTAGCGGGAGGGCGGGACTACGAGCAGTACTTC
clone size: -; V gene: TRBV18; D gene: -; J gene: TRBJ2-5; CDR3 protein: CASSPQETQYF; CDR3 DNA: TGTGCCAGCTCACCCCAAGAGACCCAGTACTTC
clone size: -; V gene: TRBV5-8; D gene: -; J gene: TRBJ1-5; CDR3 protein: CASSSLGRGNQPQHF; CDR3 DNA: TGTGCCAGCAGCTCCCTCGGACGTGGCAATCAGCCCCAGCATTTT
clone size: few; V gene: TRBV9; D gene: -; J gene: TRBJ1-1; CDR3 protein: CASSAPNEGKAFF; CDR3 DNA: TGTGCCAGCAGCGCCCCAAACGAGGGGAAGGCTTTCTTT
clone size: -; V gene: TRBV6-5; D gene: -; J gene: TRBJ2-5; CDR3 protein: CASSFLGVGQETQYF; CDR3 DNA: TGTGCCAGCAGTTTCCTAGGCGTCGGACAAGAGACCCAGTACTTC